The 5 T cell receptor beta chains below were found in one sample sequenced in a study of CD8+CD57+ T cells in acquired aplastic anemia. Patients included in sequencing had previously demonstrated CD8+CD57+ cell expansion by flow cytometry. CDR3 and TCR beta VDJ profiling relied on genomic DNA as the template. Each CDR3 protein gets one entry after TCRdb re-called the reads with MiXCR. The sample includes 150,000 to 200,000 distinct CDR3 sequences, about three fifths seen only once; the top ten take roughly 42%. What was sequenced was sorted CD4+, CD8+, or CD8+CD57+ T cells (not recorded which) from PBMCs. Receptor source: a human donor with aplastic anemia.

This clonotype was detected ten times or more. The chain has TRBV24-1 and TRBJ2-2, with 9 bases that match TRBD1. Unmatched junction bases numbered 4, after V lost 8 bases and J lost 4 bases. Germline-derived CDR1 and CDR2 are KGHDR and SFDVKD. This CDR3 has 14 amino acids. The CDR3 nucleotides are TGTGCCACCACCGAGACAGGGGGCACCGGGGAGCTGTTTTTT. It codes for CATTETGGTGELFF.

This clonotype is classed as medium-sized (0.01 to 0.1%). The V call is TRBV20-1, the J call TRBJ2-2, with TRBD1 matching 9 bases. CDR3 length: 14 residues. J gave up 7 bases and V 6 bases, and 9 bases lay outside the gene matches. Per the germline V gene, CDR1 is DFQATT and CDR2 is SNEGSKA (reference sequence). CDR3 bases: TGCAGTGCCCCGGGACAGGGTGATTTCGGGGAGCTGTTTTTT. Translating gives CSAPGQGDFGELFF.

This clonotype appeared once. The chain uses TRBV9 and TRBJ2-1; D might be TRBD1 or TRBD2, each matching 5 bases. The CDR3 runs 14 residues. Germline loops: CDR1 SGDLS, CDR2 YYNGEE. Trimming pared 0 bases from V and 7 bases from J, leaving 11 bases between. This chain's CDR3 is CASSVVVGANEQFF. CDR3 sequence (DNA): TGTGCCAGCAGCGTAGTGGTCGGGGCTAATGAGCAGTTCTTC.

This clonotype came up a few times. The chain joins TRBV7-9 to TRBJ2-7, with no clear D. V dropped 5 bases and J dropped 7 bases, with 12 bases sitting between them. CDR1 is SEHNR and CDR2 is FQNEAQ in the germline V gene (reference sequence). There are 12 residues in the CDR3. The CDR3 bases are TGTGCCAGCAGCGAAACTCTCACGGAGCAGTACTTC. It specifies CASSETLTEQYF.

The V call is TRBV7-6, the J call TRBJ2-7; a possible D gene is TRBD2 (7 bases). The germline V gene has CDR1 SGHVS and CDR2 FNYEAQ. The CDR3 contains 15 residues. Trimming shortened V by 0 bases and J by 3 bases, and 12 bases separated the two germline ends. The CDR3 spells CASSLAGGGVYEQYF. The CDR3 DNA follows: TGTGCCAGCAGCTTAGCGGGCGGGGGCGTCTACGAGCAGTACTTC.